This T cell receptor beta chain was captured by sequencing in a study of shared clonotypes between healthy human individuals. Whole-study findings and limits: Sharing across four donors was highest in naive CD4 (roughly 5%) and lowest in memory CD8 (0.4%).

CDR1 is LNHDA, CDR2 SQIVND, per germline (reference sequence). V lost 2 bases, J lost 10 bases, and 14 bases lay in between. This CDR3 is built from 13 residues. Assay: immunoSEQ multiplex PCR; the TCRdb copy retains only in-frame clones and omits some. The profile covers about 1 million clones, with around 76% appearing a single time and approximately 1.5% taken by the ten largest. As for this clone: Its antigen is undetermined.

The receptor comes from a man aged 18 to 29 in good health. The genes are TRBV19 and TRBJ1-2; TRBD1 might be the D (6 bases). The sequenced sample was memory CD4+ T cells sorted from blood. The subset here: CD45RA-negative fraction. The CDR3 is CASSIFTGQVYTF. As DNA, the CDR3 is TGTGCCAGTAGTATATTTACAGGGCAAGTCTACACCTTC.